Following are 8 T cell receptor beta chains from one sample sequenced in a study of T cell responses to AZD1222 COVID-19 vaccine. Clones were read by immunoSEQ multiplex PCR, and TCRdb kept only the in-frame ones, dropping some. Of about 120,000 clones listed, roughly nine tenths are singletons. The sample here was peripheral blood, taken on day 0 of AZD1222 vaccination. These receptors originate from an adult in good health.

The chain links TRBV2 to TRBJ1-2; no reliable D call. Between the trimmed V and J ends, which lost 2 bases and 6 bases, there was a span of 7 bases. The CDR3 loop spans 12 amino acids. CDR1 is SNHLY, CDR2 FYNNEI, per germline. CDR3 nucleotide sequence: TGTGCCAGCAGTGAAACCCCTCATGGCTACACCTTC. This codes for CASSETPHGYTF.

This chain links TRBV7-6 with TRBJ2-1, with 12 bases fitting TRBD2. The trim removed 3 bases at V and 7 bases at J, leaving 7 bases unmatched. The CDR3 runs 16 residues. From germline, CDR1 is SGHVS and CDR2 FNYEAQ. The CDR3 sequence is CASSLVTSGGLNEQFF. CDR3 in DNA: TGTGCCAGCAGCTTGGTGACTAGCGGGGGCCTTAATGAGCAGTTCTTC.

This sequence joins TRBV18 and TRBJ2-2; D is undetermined. Germline assignment: CDR1 KGHSH and CDR2 LQKENI. The CDR3 length is 15 residues. V lost 3 bases and J 3 bases, leaving 11 bases between the germline ends. In DNA, the CDR3 is TGTGCCAGCTCACCGAAATCGCTGGACACCGGGGAGCTGTTTTTT. This translates into CASSPKSLDTGELFF. The full variable domain, rest sourced from reference TRBV18 and TRBJ2-2, is NAGVMQNPRHLVRRRGQEARLRCSPMKGHSHVYWYRQLPEEGLKFMVYLQKENIIDESGMPKERFSAEFPKEGPSILRIQQVVRGDSAAYFCASSPKSLDTGELFFGEGSRLTVL.

The rearrangement uses TRBV5-1 and TRBJ2-2, with D possibly being TRBD1 (5 bases). Germline CDR1 reads SGHRS; CDR2 reads YFSETQ. Trimming removed 4 bases at V and 4 bases at J, with 17 bases between. The CDR3 sequence is 16 residues long. The CDR3, as DNA: TGCGCCAGCAGCCCCCGAACTTATAGGGGCACCGGGGAGCTGTTTTTT. Its protein is CASSPRTYRGTGELFF.

The chain couples TRBV10-3 to TRBJ2-7; no clear D. CDR1 is ENHRY and CDR2 is SYGVKD in the germline V gene. The CDR3 runs to 12 residues. Deletions cut 4 bases from V and 2 bases from J, with 6 bases between. CDR3 coding DNA: TGTGCCATCAGTGGGGGAACCTACGAGCAGTACTTC. Translation gives CAISGGTYEQYF.

V and J are TRBV4-1 and TRBJ2-3; D is ambiguous. CDR1 and CDR2 (germline): MGHRA, YSYEKL. The length of the CDR3 is 12 residues. V lost 0 bases, J lost 7 bases, and 5 bases lay in between. Here the CDR3 reads CASSQEEYTQYF. CDR3 nucleotide sequence: TGCGCCAGCAGCCAAGAAGAGTATACGCAGTATTTT.

The chain joins TRBV28 to TRBJ2-1, with 10 bases identical to TRBD2. Germline values: CDR1 MDHEN, CDR2 SYDVKM. Germline trimming cut 2 bases from V and 1 base from J; bases unmatched to any gene: 17. The CDR3 length is 21 residues. The CDR3 loop reads CASSLPSIGQREGFSYNEQFF. CDR3 coding DNA: TGTGCCAGCAGTTTACCCTCGATCGGCCAGCGGGAGGGGTTTTCCTACAATGAGCAGTTCTTC.

As to this clone: The sample has other DNA sequences that encode this CDR3 too. V and J are TRBV5-4 and TRBJ1-1; no definite D call. Germline-derived CDR1 and CDR2 are SGHNT and YYREEE (reference sequence). There are 14 residues in the CDR3. V lost 0 bases and J lost 0, with 6 bases in between. CDR3: CASSLEQMNTEAFF. In DNA form, the CDR3 reads TGTGCCAGCAGCTTGGAGCAGATGAACACTGAAGCTTTCTTT.